This T cell receptor (beta chain) emerged from a study of blood T cell repertoires in COVID-19 (TCRdb year 2020). Background on the whole study: Samples covering the acute and convalescent phases of COVID-19 were provided by collaborators in the United States, Italy and Spain. The samples were drawn from the first 160 participants of the ongoing ImmuneRACE study and from 1,254 subjects provided by 6 global collaborators. The repertoires were released in a freely available public database intended as a resource for research on the immune response to SARS-CoV-2. The prospective study material was composed of cDNA or gDNA derived from T cells, B-cell-depleted T cells, or PBMCs. Where available, HLA class I and class II types were taken from metadata supplied by the sample provider and were not determined by assay-based typing. The dataset comprised deeply sampled blood TCRbeta repertoires from subjects exposed to, actively infected with, or recovered from COVID-19. A de-identified subject ID, COVID-19 status, age in years and sex were almost always included in the sample metadata. What the research found in general, with its limitations: Clinical and demographic metadata were provided uncurated, with the amount varying by source and participant.

Turning to this clone: It has no known antigen specificity. Per-nucleotide qualities are absent, and no much larger clonotype sits a single base away.

The junction shows trimming of 4 bases on V and 5 bases on J, plus 17 bases between the germline ends. Counted from cysteine to phenylalanine, this CDR3 has 15 amino acids. The DNA shown is the 45-base CDR3, in frame from base 1. The germline V gene specifies MGHRA as CDR1 and YSYEKL as CDR2. The immunoSEQ Assay, a bias-controlled multiplex PCR, was used to amplify TCRbeta CDR3 regions from genomic DNA. The authors' analysis ran thus. Within the assay, amplification of reference gene primers was used to estimate how many nucleated cells each sample contained. To quantify the absolute abundance of each unique TCRbeta CDR3 rearrangement, sequence reads were collapsed and filtered. For each sample, productive Simpson clonality was calculated as the square root of Simpson's diversity index over productive rearrangements. TCRdb mirrors the immuneACCESS table, restricted to in-frame sequences. Some clones are absent from its copies; in checked studies, under half trace to an unresolved V gene, and the reason for the others is unknown. V, J and clone size derive from that table, while D and trimming were established from the DNA sequence. Within this sample are approximately 670,000 clones, with 75% to 90% of them counted one time only. The ten biggest clones cover under 0.3% of the sample.

Each collaborating institution followed its own protocols to collect whole blood in K2EDTA tubes. For TCRbeta analysis, collaborators shipped samples in one of three forms: frozen whole blood, isolated PBMCs, or DNA extracted from either of those sample types. The sequence joins TRBV4-1 to TRBJ1-2; the D segment cannot be called with confidence. The sequencing input was peripheral blood. The receptor was isolated from a woman aged 18-29 years with acute or convalescent COVID-19. Here the CDR3 is given as CASSPSGSPLYGYTF. The nucleotide sequence is given as TGCGCCAGCAGCCCTTCGGGATCCCCACTATATGGCTACACCTTC.